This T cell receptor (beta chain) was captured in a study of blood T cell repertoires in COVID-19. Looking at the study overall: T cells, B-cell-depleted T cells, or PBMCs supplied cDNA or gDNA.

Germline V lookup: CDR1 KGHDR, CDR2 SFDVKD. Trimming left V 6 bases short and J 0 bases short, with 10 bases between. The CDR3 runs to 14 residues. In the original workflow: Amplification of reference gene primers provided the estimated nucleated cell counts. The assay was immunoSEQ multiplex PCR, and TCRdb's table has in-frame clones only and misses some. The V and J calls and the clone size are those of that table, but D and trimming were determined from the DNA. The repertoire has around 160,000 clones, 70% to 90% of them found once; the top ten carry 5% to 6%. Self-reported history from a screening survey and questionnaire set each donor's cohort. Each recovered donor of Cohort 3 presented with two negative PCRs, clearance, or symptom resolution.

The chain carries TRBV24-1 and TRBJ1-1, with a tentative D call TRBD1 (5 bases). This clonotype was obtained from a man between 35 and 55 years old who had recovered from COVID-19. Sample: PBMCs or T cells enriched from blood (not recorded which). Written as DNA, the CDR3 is TGTGCCACCAGTCGGAGGGACGTGAACACTGAAGCTTTCTTT. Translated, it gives CATSRRDVNTEAFF.